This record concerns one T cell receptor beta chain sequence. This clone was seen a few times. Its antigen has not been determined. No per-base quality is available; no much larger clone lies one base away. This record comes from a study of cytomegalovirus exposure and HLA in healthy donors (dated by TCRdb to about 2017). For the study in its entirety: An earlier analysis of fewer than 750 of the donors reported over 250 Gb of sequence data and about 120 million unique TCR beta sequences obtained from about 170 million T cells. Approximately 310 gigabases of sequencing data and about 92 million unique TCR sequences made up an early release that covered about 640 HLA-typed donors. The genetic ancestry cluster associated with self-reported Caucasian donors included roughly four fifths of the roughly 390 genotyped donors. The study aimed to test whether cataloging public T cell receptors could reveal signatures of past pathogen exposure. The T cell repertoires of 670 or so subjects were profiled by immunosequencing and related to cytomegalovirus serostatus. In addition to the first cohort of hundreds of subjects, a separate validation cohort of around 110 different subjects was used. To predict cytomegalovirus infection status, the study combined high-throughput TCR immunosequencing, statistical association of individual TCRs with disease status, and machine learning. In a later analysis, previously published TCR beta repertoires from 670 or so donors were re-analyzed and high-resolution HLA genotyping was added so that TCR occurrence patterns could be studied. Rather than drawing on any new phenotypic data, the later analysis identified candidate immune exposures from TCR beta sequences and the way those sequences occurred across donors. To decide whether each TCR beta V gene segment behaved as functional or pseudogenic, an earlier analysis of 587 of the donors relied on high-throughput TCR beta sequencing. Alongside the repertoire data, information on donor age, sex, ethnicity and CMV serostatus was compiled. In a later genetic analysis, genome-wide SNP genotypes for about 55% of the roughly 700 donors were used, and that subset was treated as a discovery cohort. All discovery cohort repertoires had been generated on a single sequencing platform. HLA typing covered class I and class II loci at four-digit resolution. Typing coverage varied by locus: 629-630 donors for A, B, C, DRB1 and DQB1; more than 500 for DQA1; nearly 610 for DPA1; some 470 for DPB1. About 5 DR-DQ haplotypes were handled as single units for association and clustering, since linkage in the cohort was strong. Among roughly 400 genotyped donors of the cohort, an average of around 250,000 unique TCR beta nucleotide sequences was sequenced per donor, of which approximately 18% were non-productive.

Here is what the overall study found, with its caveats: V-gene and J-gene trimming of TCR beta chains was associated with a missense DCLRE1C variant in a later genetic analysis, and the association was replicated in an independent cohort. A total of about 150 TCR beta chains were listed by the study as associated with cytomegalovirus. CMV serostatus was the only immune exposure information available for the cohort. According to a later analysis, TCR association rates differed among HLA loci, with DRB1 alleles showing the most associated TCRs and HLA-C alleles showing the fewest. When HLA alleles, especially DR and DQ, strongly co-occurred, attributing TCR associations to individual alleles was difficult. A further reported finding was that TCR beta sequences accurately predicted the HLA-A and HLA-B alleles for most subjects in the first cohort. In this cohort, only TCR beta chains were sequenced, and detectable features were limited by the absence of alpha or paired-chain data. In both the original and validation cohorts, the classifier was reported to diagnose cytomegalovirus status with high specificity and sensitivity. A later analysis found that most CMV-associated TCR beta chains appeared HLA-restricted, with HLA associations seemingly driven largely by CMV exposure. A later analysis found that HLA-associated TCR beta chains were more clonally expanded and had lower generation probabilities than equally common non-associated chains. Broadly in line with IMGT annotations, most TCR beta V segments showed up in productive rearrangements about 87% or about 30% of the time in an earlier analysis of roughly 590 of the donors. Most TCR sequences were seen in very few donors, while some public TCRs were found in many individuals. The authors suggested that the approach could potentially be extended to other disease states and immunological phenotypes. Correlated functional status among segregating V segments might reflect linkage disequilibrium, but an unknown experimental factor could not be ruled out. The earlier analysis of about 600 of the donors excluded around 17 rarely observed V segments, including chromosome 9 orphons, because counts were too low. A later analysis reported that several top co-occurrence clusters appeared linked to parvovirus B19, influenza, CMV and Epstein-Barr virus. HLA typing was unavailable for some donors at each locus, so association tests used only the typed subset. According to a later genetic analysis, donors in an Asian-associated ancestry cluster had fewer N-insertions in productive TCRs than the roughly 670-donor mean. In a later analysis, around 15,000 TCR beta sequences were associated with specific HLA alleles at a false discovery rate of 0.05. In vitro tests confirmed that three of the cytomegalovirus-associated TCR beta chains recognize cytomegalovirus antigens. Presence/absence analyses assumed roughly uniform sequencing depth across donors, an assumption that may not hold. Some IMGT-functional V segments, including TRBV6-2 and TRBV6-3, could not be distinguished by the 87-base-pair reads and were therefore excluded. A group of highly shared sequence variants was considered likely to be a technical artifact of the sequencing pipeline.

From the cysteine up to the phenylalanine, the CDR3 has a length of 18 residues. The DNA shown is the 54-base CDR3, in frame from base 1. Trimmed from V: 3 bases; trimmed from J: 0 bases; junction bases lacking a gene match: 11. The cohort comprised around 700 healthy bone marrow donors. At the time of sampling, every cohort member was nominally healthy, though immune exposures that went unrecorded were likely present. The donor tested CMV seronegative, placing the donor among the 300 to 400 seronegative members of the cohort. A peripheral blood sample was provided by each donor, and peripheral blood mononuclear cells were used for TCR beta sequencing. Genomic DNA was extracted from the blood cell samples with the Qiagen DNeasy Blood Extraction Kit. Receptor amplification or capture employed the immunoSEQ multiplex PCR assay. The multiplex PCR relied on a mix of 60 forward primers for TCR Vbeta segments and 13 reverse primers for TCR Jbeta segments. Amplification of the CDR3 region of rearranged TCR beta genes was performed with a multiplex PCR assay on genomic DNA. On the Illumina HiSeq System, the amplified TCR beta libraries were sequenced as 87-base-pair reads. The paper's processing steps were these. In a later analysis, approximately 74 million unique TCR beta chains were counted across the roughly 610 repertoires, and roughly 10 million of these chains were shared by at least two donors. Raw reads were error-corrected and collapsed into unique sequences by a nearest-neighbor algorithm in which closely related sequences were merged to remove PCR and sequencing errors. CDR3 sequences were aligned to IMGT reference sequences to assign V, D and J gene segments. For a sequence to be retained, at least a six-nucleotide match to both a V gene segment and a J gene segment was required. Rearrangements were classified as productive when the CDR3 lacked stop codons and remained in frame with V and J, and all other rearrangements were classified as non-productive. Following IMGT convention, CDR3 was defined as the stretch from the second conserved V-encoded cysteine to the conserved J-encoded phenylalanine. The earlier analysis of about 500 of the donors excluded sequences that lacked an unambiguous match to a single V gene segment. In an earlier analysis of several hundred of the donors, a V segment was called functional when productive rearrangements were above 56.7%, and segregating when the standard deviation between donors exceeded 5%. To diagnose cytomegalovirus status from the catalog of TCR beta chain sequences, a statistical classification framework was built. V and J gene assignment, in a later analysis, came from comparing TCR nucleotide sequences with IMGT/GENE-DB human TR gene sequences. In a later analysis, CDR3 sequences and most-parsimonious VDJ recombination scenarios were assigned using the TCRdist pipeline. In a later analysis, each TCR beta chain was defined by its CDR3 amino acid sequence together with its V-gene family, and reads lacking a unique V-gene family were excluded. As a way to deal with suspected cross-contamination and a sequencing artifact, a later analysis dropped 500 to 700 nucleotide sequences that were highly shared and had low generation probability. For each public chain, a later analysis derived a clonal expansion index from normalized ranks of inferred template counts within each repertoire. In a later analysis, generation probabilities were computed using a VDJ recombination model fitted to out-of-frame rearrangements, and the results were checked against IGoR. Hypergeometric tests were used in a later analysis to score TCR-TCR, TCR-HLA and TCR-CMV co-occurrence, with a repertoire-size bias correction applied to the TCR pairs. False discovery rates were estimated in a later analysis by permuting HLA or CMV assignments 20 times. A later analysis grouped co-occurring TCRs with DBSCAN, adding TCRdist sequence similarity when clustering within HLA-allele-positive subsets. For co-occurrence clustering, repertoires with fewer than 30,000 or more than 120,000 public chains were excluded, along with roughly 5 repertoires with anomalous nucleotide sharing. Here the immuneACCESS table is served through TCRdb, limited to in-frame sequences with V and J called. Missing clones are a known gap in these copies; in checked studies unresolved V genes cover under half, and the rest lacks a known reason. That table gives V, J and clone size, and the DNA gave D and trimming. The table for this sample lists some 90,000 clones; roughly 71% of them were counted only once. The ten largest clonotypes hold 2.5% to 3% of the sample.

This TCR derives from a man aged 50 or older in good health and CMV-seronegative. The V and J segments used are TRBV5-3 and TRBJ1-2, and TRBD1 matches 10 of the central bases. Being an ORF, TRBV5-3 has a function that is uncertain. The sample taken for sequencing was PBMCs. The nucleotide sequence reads TGTGCCAGAAGCTGGGACAGGGGCAAGTTCTCTCCTAACTATGGCTACACCTTC. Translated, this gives CARSWDRGKFSPNYGYTF.